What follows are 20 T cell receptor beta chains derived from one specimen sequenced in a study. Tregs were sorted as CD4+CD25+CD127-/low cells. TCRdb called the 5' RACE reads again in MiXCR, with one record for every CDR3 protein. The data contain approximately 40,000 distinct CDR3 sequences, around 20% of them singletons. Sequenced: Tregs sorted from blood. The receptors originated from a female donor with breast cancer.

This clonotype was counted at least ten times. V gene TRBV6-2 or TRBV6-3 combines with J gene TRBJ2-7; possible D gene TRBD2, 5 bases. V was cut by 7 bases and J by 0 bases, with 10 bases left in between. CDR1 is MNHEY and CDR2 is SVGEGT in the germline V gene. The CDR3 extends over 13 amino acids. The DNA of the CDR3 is TGTGCCAGCACCGAGGGAACCTCCTACGAGCAGTACTTC. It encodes CASTEGTSYEQYF.

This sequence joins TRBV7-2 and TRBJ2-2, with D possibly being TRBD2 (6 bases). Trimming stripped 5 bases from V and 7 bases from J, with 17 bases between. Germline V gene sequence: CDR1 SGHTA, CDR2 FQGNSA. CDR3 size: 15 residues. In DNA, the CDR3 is TGTGCCAGCAGCGTAGATCCTAGCGCGCACGGGGAGCTGTTTTTT. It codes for CASSVDPSAHGELFF.

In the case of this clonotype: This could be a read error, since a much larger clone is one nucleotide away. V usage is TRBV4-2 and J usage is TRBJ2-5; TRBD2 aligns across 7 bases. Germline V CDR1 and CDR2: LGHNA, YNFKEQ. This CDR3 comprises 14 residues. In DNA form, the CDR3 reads TGTACCAGCAGCCAAGGCCTAGCGGAAGAGACCCAGTACTTC. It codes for CTSSQGLAEETQYF.

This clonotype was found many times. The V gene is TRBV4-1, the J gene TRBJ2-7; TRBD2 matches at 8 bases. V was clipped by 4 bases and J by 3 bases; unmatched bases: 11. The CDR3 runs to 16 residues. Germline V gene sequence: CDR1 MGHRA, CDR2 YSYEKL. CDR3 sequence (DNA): TGCGCCAGCAGCCGCAGTCTTAGCGGGACCGACTACGAGCAGTACTTC. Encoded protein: CASSRSLSGTDYEQYF.

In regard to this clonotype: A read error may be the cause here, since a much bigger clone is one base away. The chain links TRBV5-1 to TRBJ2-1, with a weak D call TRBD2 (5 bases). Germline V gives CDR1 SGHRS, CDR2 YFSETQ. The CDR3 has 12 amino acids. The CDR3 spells CACSLEVPEQFF. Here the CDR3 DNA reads TGCGCCTGCAGCTTGGAGGTGCCTGAGCAGTTCTTC.

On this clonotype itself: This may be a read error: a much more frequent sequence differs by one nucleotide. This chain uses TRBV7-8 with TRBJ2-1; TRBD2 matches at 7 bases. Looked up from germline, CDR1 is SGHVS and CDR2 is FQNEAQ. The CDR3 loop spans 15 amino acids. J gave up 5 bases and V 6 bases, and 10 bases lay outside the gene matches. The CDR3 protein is CASSPGEGIDNEQFF. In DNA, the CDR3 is TGTGCCAGCAGTCCCGGGGAGGGAATAGACAATGAGCAGTTCTTC.

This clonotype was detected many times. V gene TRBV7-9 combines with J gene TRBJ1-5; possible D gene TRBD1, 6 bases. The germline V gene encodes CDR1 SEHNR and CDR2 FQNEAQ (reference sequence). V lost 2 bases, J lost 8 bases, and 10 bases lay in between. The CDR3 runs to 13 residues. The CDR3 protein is CASSLSGDEPQHF. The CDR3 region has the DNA TGTGCCAGCAGCTTATCAGGGGACGAGCCCCAGCATTTT.

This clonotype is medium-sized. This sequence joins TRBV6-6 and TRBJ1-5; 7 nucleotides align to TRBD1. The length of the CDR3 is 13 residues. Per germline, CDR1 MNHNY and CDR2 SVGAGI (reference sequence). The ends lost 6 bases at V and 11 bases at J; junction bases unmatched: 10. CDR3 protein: CASRRDSQSAQHF. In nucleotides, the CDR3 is TGTGCCAGCAGGAGGGACAGTCAATCAGCCCAGCATTTT.

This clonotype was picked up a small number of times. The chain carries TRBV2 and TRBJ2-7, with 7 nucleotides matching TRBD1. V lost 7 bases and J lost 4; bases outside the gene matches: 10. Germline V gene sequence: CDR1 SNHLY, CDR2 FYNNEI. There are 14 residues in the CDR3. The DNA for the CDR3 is TGTGCCAGCAAGCCAACGGGACAGCCATACGAGCAGTACTTC. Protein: CASKPTGQPYEQYF.

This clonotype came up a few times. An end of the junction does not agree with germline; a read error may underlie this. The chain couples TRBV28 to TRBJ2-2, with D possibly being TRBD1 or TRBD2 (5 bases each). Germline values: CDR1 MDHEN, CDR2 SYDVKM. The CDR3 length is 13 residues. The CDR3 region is CASRYGATGEPFF. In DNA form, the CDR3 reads TGTGCCAGCAGGTACGGGGCGACCGGGGAGCCGTTTTTT.

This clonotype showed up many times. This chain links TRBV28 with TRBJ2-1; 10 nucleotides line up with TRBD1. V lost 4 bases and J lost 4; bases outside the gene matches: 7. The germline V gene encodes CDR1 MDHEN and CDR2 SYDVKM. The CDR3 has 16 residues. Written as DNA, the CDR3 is TGTGCCAGCAGTTCCAGACAGGGGGCGCGGTACAATGAGCAGTTCTTC. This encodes CASSSRQGARYNEQFF.

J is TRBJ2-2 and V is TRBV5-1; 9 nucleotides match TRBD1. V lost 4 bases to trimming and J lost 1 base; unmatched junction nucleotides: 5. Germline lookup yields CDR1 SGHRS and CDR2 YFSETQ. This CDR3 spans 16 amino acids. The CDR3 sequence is CASSHRGQGNTGELFF. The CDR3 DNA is TGCGCCAGCAGCCATAGGGGACAGGGGAACACCGGGGAGCTGTTTTTT.

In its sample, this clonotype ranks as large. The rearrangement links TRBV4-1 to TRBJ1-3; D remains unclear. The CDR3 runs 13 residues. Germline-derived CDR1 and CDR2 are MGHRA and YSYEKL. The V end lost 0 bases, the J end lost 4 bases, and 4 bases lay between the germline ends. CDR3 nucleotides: TGCGCCAGCAGCCAAGAGAGAGGAAACACCATATATTTT. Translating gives CASSQERGNTIYF.

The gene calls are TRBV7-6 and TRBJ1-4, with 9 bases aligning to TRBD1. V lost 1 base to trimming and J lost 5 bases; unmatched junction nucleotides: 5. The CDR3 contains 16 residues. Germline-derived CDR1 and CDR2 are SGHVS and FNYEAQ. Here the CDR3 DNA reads TGTGCCAGCAGCTTAGGGACAGGGGTACCCAATGAAAAACTGTTTTTT. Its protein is CASSLGTGVPNEKLFF.

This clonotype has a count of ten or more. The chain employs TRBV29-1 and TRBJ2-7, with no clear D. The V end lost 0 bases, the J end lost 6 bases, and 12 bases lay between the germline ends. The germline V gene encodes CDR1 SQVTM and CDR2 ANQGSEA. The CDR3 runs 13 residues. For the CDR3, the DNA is TGCAGCGTTGAAGATGAGGTGTTGGGCGAGCAGTACTTC. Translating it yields CSVEDEVLGEQYF.

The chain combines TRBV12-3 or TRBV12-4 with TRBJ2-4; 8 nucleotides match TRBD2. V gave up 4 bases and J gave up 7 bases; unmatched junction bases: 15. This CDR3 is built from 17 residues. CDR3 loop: CASSWLPGLGVTNIQYF. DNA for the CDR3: TGTGCCAGCAGTTGGCTCCCGGGACTAGGGGTGACCAACATTCAGTACTTC.

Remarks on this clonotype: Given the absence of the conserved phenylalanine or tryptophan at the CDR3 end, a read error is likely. The CDR3, as DNA: TGTGCCAGCAGCTTGAATCAGGGTGATCAGCCCCAGCATCTT. Translated, it gives CASSLNQGDQPQHL. The chain employs TRBV7-8 and TRBJ1-5; weak D call: TRBD1 (5 bases). This CDR3 spans 14 amino acids. V was trimmed by 3 bases and J by 5 bases, leaving 11 bases between them. The germline V gene encodes CDR1 SGHVS and CDR2 FQNEAQ.

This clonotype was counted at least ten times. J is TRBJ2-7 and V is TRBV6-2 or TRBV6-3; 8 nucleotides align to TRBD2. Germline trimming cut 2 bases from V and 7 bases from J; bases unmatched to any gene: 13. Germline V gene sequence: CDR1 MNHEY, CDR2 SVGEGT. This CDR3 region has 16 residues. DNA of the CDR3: TGTGCCAGCAGTTACCGCGGGACTAGTAGAGGGAGTGAGCAGTACTTC. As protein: CASSYRGTSRGSEQYF.

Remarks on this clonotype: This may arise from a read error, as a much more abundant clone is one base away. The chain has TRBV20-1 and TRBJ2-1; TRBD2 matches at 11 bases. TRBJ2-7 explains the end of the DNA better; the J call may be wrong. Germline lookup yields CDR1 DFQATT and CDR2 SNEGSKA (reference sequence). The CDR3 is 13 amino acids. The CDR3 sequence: CSADSGRVYEQYF. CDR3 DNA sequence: TGCAGTGCGGATAGCGGGAGGGTCTACGAGCAGTACTTC.

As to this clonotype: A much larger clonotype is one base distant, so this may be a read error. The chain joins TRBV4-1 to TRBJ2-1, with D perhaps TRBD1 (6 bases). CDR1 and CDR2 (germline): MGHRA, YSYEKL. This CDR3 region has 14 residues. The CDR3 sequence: CASGQVGQNNEQFF. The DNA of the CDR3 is TGCGCCAGCGGCCAGGTAGGACAGAACAATGAGCAGTTCTTC.